The 13 T cell receptor beta chains in this list originate from one sample, sequenced in a study of shared clonotypes between healthy human individuals. CD45RO negativity and positive selection for CCR7 defined naive CD8 cells, a population that excluded terminally differentiated effector memory CD45RA+ cells. Some clones are missing from TCRdb's copy, which holds only in-frame ones; the method was immunoSEQ multiplex PCR. The data hold hundreds of thousands of clones, with 85% to 95% observed a single time. Sequencing was done on a sample of naive CD8+ T cells sorted from blood. The receptor set was obtained from a woman aged 25 to 39 in good health.

The V call is TRBV28, the J call TRBJ2-7, with D possibly being TRBD2 (5 bases). The ends were cut back, 4 bases at V and 3 bases at J, with 19 bases in the middle. The CDR3 sequence is 16 residues long. CDR1 is MDHEN and CDR2 is SYDVKM in the germline V gene. In nucleotides, the CDR3 is TGTGCCAGCAGTTGGGATGGCGCGGACTTAGACTACGAGCAGTACTTC. Encoded protein: CASSWDGADLDYEQYF.

The V call is TRBV9, the J call TRBJ1-2; 7 nucleotides match TRBD1. V lost 2 bases, J lost 2 bases, and 6 bases stayed unmatched. Germline V gene data show CDR1 as SGDLS and CDR2 as YYNGEE. The CDR3 runs 15 residues. As DNA, the CDR3 is TGTGCCAGCAGCGTTCGATCGACAGGGAACTATGGCTACACCTTC. Its protein is CASSVRSTGNYGYTF.

The chain links TRBV10-1 to TRBJ2-3, with unresolved D. The V gene lost 0 bases and the J gene lost 2 bases, with 3 bases spanning the gap. Germline V lookup: CDR1 WNHNN, CDR2 SYGVQD (reference sequence). This CDR3 comprises 13 residues. CDR3 amino acids: CASSESITDTQYF. CDR3 nucleotides: TGCGCCAGCAGTGAGTCAATCACAGATACGCAGTATTTT.

The V call is TRBV15, the J call TRBJ2-5; 11 bases fit TRBD1. After removal of 3 bases from V and 4 bases from J, the junction contained 4 bases not matched to a gene. CDR1 is LNHNV and CDR2 is YYDKDF in the germline V gene (reference sequence). The CDR3 is 15 residues long. CDR3 sequence: CATSRGQGGRETQYF. The CDR3, as DNA: TGTGCCACCAGCAGGGGACAGGGGGGGCGAGAGACCCAGTACTTC.

This chain joins TRBV28 and TRBJ1-1; D is possibly TRBD1 (6 bases). Germline V gene lookup returns CDR1 MDHEN and CDR2 SYDVKM. The CDR3 consists of 14 residues. Deletions cut 3 bases from V and 3 bases from J, with 11 bases between. As DNA, the CDR3 is TGTGCCAGCAGTTTCACCAGGGGAGACACTGAAGCTTTCTTT. Translated, it gives CASSFTRGDTEAFF.

Here the CDR3 reads CASSLDRVNNSPLHF. In DNA, the CDR3 is TGTGCCAGCAGCTTGGACAGGGTTAATAATTCACCCCTCCACTTT. The chain employs TRBV5-8 and TRBJ1-6; possible D gene TRBD1, 6 bases. There are 15 residues in the CDR3. Trimming left V 0 bases short and J 5 bases short, with 9 bases between. CDR1 is SGHTS, CDR2 YDEGEE, per germline.

J is TRBJ2-7 and V is TRBV4-2; 7 nucleotides align to TRBD2. After removal of 3 bases from V and 2 bases from J, the junction contained 10 bases not matched to a gene. Germline CDR1 is LGHNA and CDR2 is YNFKEQ. The CDR3 extends over 16 amino acids. The DNA of the CDR3 is TGTGCCAGCAGCCAGGGGAGCGGGAATCTAGCCTACGAGCAGTACTTC. It is translated as CASSQGSGNLAYEQYF.

The rearrangement links TRBV5-6 to TRBJ1-2, with D perhaps matching TRBD1 (5 bases). Germline V CDR1 and CDR2: SGHDT, YYEEEE. V gave up 0 bases and J gave up 4 bases, with 10 bases separating them. The CDR3 is 14 residues long. The CDR3 bases are TGTGCCAGCAGCTTGGGGCAGGGAGCCTATGGCTACACCTTC. Residues: CASSLGQGAYGYTF.

The chain carries TRBV27 and TRBJ1-4; D gene uncertain. Germline V gene lookup returns CDR1 MNHEY and CDR2 SMNVEV (reference sequence). V lost 1 base and J 4 bases, leaving 10 bases between the germline ends. The CDR3 is made up of 15 amino acids. CDR3 nucleotides: TGTGCCAGCAGTTTATTTGGGCGGTATAATGAAAAACTGTTTTTT. Residues: CASSLFGRYNEKLFF.

This chain uses TRBV10-2 with TRBJ2-1, with 9 bases that match TRBD2. The CDR3 length is 14 residues. The germline CDR1 and CDR2 sequences are WSHSY and SAAADI. Losses at the gene ends were 3 bases for V and 10 bases for J; bases not matched to a gene: 7. CDR3 region: CASSEGTSPREQFF. DNA for the CDR3: TGCGCCAGCAGTGAAGGGACTAGCCCCCGGGAGCAGTTCTTC.

The chain couples TRBV28 to TRBJ2-7, with 9 bases aligning to TRBD1. V dropped 1 base and J dropped 4; count of bases not matched to a gene: 5. This CDR3 spans 15 amino acids. CDR1 and CDR2 (germline): MDHEN, SYDVKM. The CDR3 sequence is CASSLLWDRVYEQYF. CDR3 sequence (DNA): TGTGCCAGCAGTTTATTGTGGGACAGGGTTTACGAGCAGTACTTC.

V usage is TRBV10-1 and J usage is TRBJ2-7; maybe TRBD1 (6 bases). Germline values: CDR1 WNHNN, CDR2 SYGVQD (reference sequence). The CDR3 runs 14 residues. Trimming took 3 bases from V and 3 from J, leaving 12 bases between them. CDR3 sequence: CASSDRGLNYEQYF. The CDR3 DNA reads as TGCGCCAGCAGTGACAGGGGTCTCAACTACGAGCAGTACTTC.

The chain has TRBV7-7 and TRBJ2-1; unclear D gene. V was pared by 1 base and J by 9 bases, with 10 bases between. CDR3 length equals 13 residues. Germline-derived CDR1 and CDR2 are SSHAT and FNYEAQ (reference sequence). The CDR3 protein is CASSLGYAAEQFF. For the CDR3, the DNA is TGTGCCAGCAGCTTAGGTTACGCGGCTGAGCAGTTCTTC.